This T cell receptor (beta chain) was identified in a study of human T cells and chemical hapten exposure. Overall study findings and caveats: With regard to DPC sensitization, TCRs above 1 in 1000 frequency did not change.

What the library attached to individual cDNA molecules were unique molecular identifiers. TCRdb independently ran MiXCR on the RACE reads; one entry per CDR3 protein. The data hold about 54,000 distinct CDR3 sequences, with 9.5% to 10% observed a single time. Comment on this clonotype: Its antigen is currently unknown.

Described time point: patch test 2, 6 weeks after DPC sensitization. Treatment meaning: therapeutic diphenylcyclopropenone sensitization with weekly scalp DPC. V lost 4 bases to trimming and J lost 5 bases, with 8 bases between them. CDR1 is SQVTM, CDR2 ANQGSEA, per germline. The CDR3 sequence is 11 residues long. This clonotype originated in a woman aged 45-65 years with alopecia areata. Some clones in this sample may be carry-over from other donors' samples. Sequenced here: whole blood, sampled in connection with sensitization to the hapten diphenylcyclopropenone (DPC). The chain recombines TRBV29-1 with TRBJ1-1; D may be TRBD1 (5 bases). The CDR3 DNA reads as TGCAGCGTTGGGGGCAGTACTGAAGCTTTCTTT. This encodes CSVGGSTEAFF.